The 14 T cell receptor beta chains reported below all come from one sample, sequenced in a study of monozygotic twins with inflammatory bowel disease. TCRdb reprocessed the 5' RACE reads, with one entry per CDR3 protein and no DNA. This sample contains a few hundred thousand distinct CDR3 sequences. What was sequenced was blood. These receptors originate from a human donor with ulcerative colitis or Crohn's disease, or a healthy co-twin of an affected twin (not recorded which).

This chain uses TRBV11-2 with TRBJ2-5. The length of the CDR3 is 15 residues. CDR1 is SGHAT and CDR2 is FQNNGV in the germline V gene. Here the CDR3 reads CASSPVWGSQETQYF.

The V call is TRBV19, the J call TRBJ1-5. Germline CDR1 reads LNHDA; CDR2 reads SQIVND (reference sequence). The CDR3 covers 14 residues. The CDR3 protein is CASSFQISNQPQHF.

The chain recombines TRBV11-2 with TRBJ2-1; TCRdb designates TRBD1, a call that cannot be tested without DNA. Germline V gives CDR1 SGHAT, CDR2 FQNNGV. The CDR3 loop spans 15 amino acids. The CDR3 loop reads CASSPWDSGRNEQFF.

This sequence joins TRBV5-6 and TRBJ2-1; TCRdb gives TRBD1 as the D gene, but with no DNA this cannot be confirmed. Germline values: CDR1 SGHDT, CDR2 YYEEEE. The CDR3 extends over 14 amino acids. Here the CDR3 reads CASSLGGARGEQFF.

V usage is TRBV27 and J usage is TRBJ2-3. CDR1 MNHEY and CDR2 SMNVEV come from the germline V gene (reference sequence). The CDR3 totals 15 residues. The CDR3 sequence is CASSLSATSTDTQYF.

This rearrangement joins TRBV27 to TRBJ2-7; TCRdb lists TRBD1, though no DNA is available to test this call. The germline V gene has CDR1 MNHEY and CDR2 SMNVEV (reference sequence). The CDR3 consists of 15 residues. The CDR3 sequence: CASSFAWAGGYEQYF.

The chain links TRBV2 to TRBJ2-5; TCRdb reports TRBD1, a call that lacks DNA to check it against. The CDR3 runs 16 residues. Germline values: CDR1 SNHLY, CDR2 FYNNEI. The chain's CDR3 is CASKWNRGGEQETQYF.

The rearrangement joins TRBV30 to TRBJ2-7; TCRdb indicates TRBD1, and absent DNA this call remains unverified. Germline V CDR1 and CDR2: GTSNPN, SVGIG (reference sequence). The length of the CDR3 is 12 residues. The CDR3 is CAWSWDSHEQYF.

J is TRBJ2-1 and V is TRBV5-1; the D call of TRBD2 rests on TCRdb alone, since no DNA is present to check it. Germline assignment: CDR1 SGHRS and CDR2 YFSETQ. CDR3 length equals 16 residues. This chain's CDR3 is CASSRLAGGSYNEQFF.

This chain uses TRBV5-6 with TRBJ1-4; the D call from TCRdb, TRBD1, cannot be confirmed without DNA. The CDR3 sequence is 17 residues long. From germline, CDR1 is SGHDT and CDR2 YYEEEE. Here the CDR3 reads CASFYYGTGYTNEKLFF.

The chain recombines TRBV5-1 with TRBJ1-5; the D gene TCRdb calls, TRBD1, cannot be checked with no DNA. This CDR3 has 14 residues. Germline CDR1 and CDR2: SGHRS and YFSETQ. CDR3: CASSLEGGNQPQHF.

J is TRBJ1-2 and V is TRBV5-8. The germline V gene has CDR1 SGHTS and CDR2 YDEGEE. The CDR3 runs to 12 residues. CDR3: CAHRGNWDGYTF.

The genes are TRBV7-2 and TRBJ1-5; the D call of TRBD1 rests on TCRdb alone, since no DNA is present to check it. Germline CDR1 SGHTA, CDR2 FQGNSA. This CDR3 contains 14 residues. This chain's CDR3 is CASSFPVPGQPQHF.

This rearrangement joins TRBV19 to TRBJ2-4; absent DNA, TCRdb's TRBD1 call cannot be checked. Germline CDR1 LNHDA, CDR2 SQIVND (reference sequence). The CDR3 covers 14 residues. CDR3 sequence reads: CASSPGGSHTIQYF.